The clone carrying this T cell receptor (beta chain) was seen many times. V was shortened by 4 bases and J by 3 bases, with 10 bases between the two germline ends. Germline V gives CDR1 SGHVS, CDR2 FQNEAQ. The CDR3 runs 13 residues. The data stem from a study of T cell repertoires in cytomegalovirus infection. About the research overall: Public TCR beta signatures marked donors with CMV infection and the matching HLA.

TCRdb passed the reads through MiXCR, listing each CDR3 protein once. The repertoire holds approximately 500,000 distinct CDR3 sequences, about 11% seen once, with 10% to 13% in the top ten. V gene TRBV7-8 combines with J gene TRBJ2-7; no firm D call. The receptor was derived from a human donor in good health (CMV status not recorded). Some clones in this sample may be carry-over from other donors' samples. The sequencing sample was made of PBMCs. CDR3 sequence (DNA): TGTGCCAGCAGCTCAACAAGTTTCTACGAGCAGTACTTC. It encodes CASSSTSFYEQYF. Looking up the rest from reference TRBV7-8 and TRBJ2-7 gives the full variable domain: GAGVSQSPRYKVAKRGQDVALRCDPISGHVSLFWYQQALGQGPEFLTYFQNEAQLDKSGLPSDRFFAERPEGSVSTLKIQRTQQEDSAVYLCASSSTSFYEQYFGPGTRLTVT.